A single sample gave rise to the 20 T cell receptor beta chains below, sequenced in a study of shared clonotypes between healthy human individuals. Libraries were prepared by immunoSEQ multiplex PCR; TCRdb keeps only in-frame clonotypes and omits some of them. The sample comprises about 2.1 million clones, around 93% of which are singletons, and around 1.7% rests with the top ten. Positive CCR7 selection of CD45RO-negative cells yielded the naive CD8 cells, and terminally differentiated effector memory CD45RA+ cells were excluded. The sequencing sample was made of naive CD8+ T cells from PBMCs. The receptors derive from a man aged 18 to 29 in good health. Some clones in this sample may be carry-over from other donors' samples.

The chain employs TRBV2 and TRBJ2-1, with TRBD1 as a possible D gene (5 bases). V gave up 4 bases and J gave up 14 bases, with 9 bases separating them. Germline assignment: CDR1 SNHLY and CDR2 FYNNEI. The CDR3 spans 10 residues. This chain's CDR3 is CASSVDIKFF. The CDR3, as DNA: TGTGCCAGCAGTGTGGACATCAAGTTCTTC.

The V and J genes are TRBV7-2 and TRBJ1-2; the match to TRBD1 covers 10 bases. Germline CDR1 is SGHTA and CDR2 is FQGNSA. J was trimmed by 6 bases and V by 5 bases; bases with no gene match: 6. The CDR3 is made up of 14 amino acids. CDR3 nucleotide sequence: TGTGCCAGCAGCGGAAGACAGGGGGCGCATGGCTACACCTTC. Translated, it gives CASSGRQGAHGYTF.

The chain has TRBV30 and TRBJ1-5; the D is unclear. The CDR3 spans 13 residues. Deletions cut 0 bases from V and 6 bases from J, with 9 bases between. Germline-derived CDR1 and CDR2 are GTSNPN and SVGIG (reference sequence). CDR3 amino acids: CAWSVGLGQPQHF. As DNA, the CDR3 is TGTGCCTGGAGTGTAGGCCTGGGTCAGCCCCAGCATTTT. Looking up the rest from reference TRBV30 and TRBJ1-5 gives the full variable domain: SQTIHQWPATLVQPVGSPLSLECTVEGTSNPNLYWYRQAAGRGLQLLFYSVGIGQISSEVPQNLSASRPQDRQFILSSKKLLLSDSGFYLCAWSVGLGQPQHFGDGTRLSIL.

The V and J genes are TRBV4-3 and TRBJ2-6, with D uncertain. V lost 5 bases and J 0 bases, leaving 17 bases between the germline ends. This CDR3 region has 18 residues. Germline CDR1 is LGHNA and CDR2 is YSLEER. Here the CDR3 reads CASSAVWASYSGANVLTF. The CDR3 nucleotides read TGCGCCAGCAGCGCCGTCTGGGCCTCATACTCTGGGGCCAACGTCCTGACTTTC.

This chain uses TRBV19 with TRBJ1-5; 9 bases fit TRBD1. In germline, CDR1 is LNHDA, CDR2 SQIVND (reference sequence). Unmatched junction bases numbered 6, after V lost 5 bases and J lost 7 bases. This CDR3 has 14 residues. The CDR3 protein is CASSPGQGLQPQHF. CDR3 coding DNA: TGTGCCAGTAGTCCAGGACAGGGGTTGCAGCCCCAGCATTTT.

CDR3 loop: CASSLMRDDTDTQYF. The CDR3 DNA follows: TGTGCCAGCAGCTTAATGCGCGATGACACAGATACGCAGTATTTT. This chain connects TRBV7-3 to TRBJ2-3, with D unresolved. This CDR3 region has 15 residues. Germline CDR1 and CDR2: SGHTA and FQGTGA. Trimming removed 1 base from V and 2 bases from J, with 10 bases in between.

The J gene is TRBJ2-3, the V gene TRBV9; D unresolved. Trimming took off 0 bases at V and 4 bases at J, with 6 bases between the two ends. Germline V gene data show CDR1 as SGDLS and CDR2 as YYNGEE. The length of the CDR3 is 13 residues. The CDR3 region has the DNA TGTGCCAGCAGCGTAGTAACCTCAGATACGCAGTATTTT. Its protein is CASSVVTSDTQYF.

The rearrangement uses TRBV28 and TRBJ1-1, with D perhaps matching TRBD1 (6 bases). Germline assignment: CDR1 MDHEN and CDR2 SYDVKM. V was clipped by 5 bases and J by 11 bases, with 12 bases between them. The CDR3 has 11 residues. The CDR3 DNA is TGTGCCAGCAGTATCCAGGGGAGGGCTTTCTTT. As protein: CASSIQGRAFF.

The sample holds a few counts of this clone. The sample has other DNA sequences that encode this CDR3 too. The chain carries TRBV27 and TRBJ2-7; D is uncertain. CDR3 length: 10 amino acids. Trimming took 8 bases from V and 3 from J, leaving 5 bases between them. Germline values: CDR1 MNHEY, CDR2 SMNVEV (reference sequence). The CDR3 protein is CASGYYEQYF. In DNA, the CDR3 is TGTGCCAGCGGTTACTACGAGCAGTACTTC.

This chain connects TRBV9 to TRBJ2-6, with TRBD1 matching 9 bases. J gave up 2 bases and V 0 bases, and 9 bases lay outside the gene matches. CDR1 is SGDLS and CDR2 is YYNGEE in the germline V gene. This CDR3 spans 19 amino acids. The CDR3: CASSVDKRTGVAGANVLTF. The CDR3 region has the DNA TGTGCCAGCAGCGTAGATAAAAGGACAGGGGTGGCTGGGGCCAACGTCCTGACTTTC.

The gene calls are TRBV18 and TRBJ1-5; 7 bases line up with TRBD1. Trimming removed 5 bases from V and 3 bases from J; junction bases left unmatched: 4. The CDR3 covers 14 residues. From germline, CDR1 is KGHSH and CDR2 LQKENI. The CDR3 protein is CASSTDRVNQPQHF. The DNA for the CDR3 is TGTGCCAGCTCAACCGACAGGGTCAATCAGCCCCAGCATTTT.

As regards this clone: Other nucleotide sequences in the sample specify the same CDR3. This chain links TRBV27 with TRBJ2-1; TRBD2 matches 7 bases. CDR1 and CDR2 from the germline V gene are MNHEY and SMNVEV (reference sequence). J was trimmed by 7 bases and V by 0 bases; bases with no gene match: 3. CDR3 size: 14 residues. The CDR3 here is CASSLSGSGNEQFF. The CDR3 DNA sequence: TGTGCCAGCAGTTTATCGGGTAGCGGGAATGAGCAGTTCTTC.

The CDR3 spells CASSPDRAGANVLTF. The CDR3 DNA is TGTGCCAGCAGCCCGGACAGGGCCGGGGCCAACGTCCTGACTTTC. This chain connects TRBV7-3 to TRBJ2-6; TRBD1 matches at 8 bases. Unmatched junction bases numbered 4, after V lost 5 bases and J lost 4 bases. The germline gives CDR1 SGHTA, CDR2 FQGTGA. This CDR3 region has 15 residues.

Regarding this clone: Other nucleotide sequences from this sample produce the same CDR3. This CDR3 reads CASSPRGGNTEAFF. The CDR3 DNA follows: TGTGCCAGCAGCCCCAGGGGAGGGAACACTGAAGCTTTCTTT. This rearrangement joins TRBV9 to TRBJ1-1; a weak D match, TRBD1 (6 bases). This CDR3 has 14 amino acids. Germline CDR1 reads SGDLS; CDR2 reads YYNGEE. Trimming pared 4 bases from V and 1 base from J, leaving 11 bases between.

The J gene is TRBJ2-7, the V gene TRBV4-3; D may be TRBD1 (6 bases). The length of the CDR3 is 14 residues. Germline V CDR1 and CDR2: LGHNA, YSLEER. V lost 3 bases, J lost 0 bases, and 9 bases lay in between. CDR3 residues: CASSQGAYSYEQYF. The DNA for the CDR3 is TGCGCCAGCAGCCAGGGGGCGTACTCCTACGAGCAGTACTTC.

Only a few counts were recorded for this clone. The V gene is TRBV7-6, the J gene TRBJ1-1; D remains unclear. Germline V gene sequence: CDR1 SGHVS, CDR2 FNYEAQ. This CDR3 has 13 amino acids. V lost 0 bases and J 1 base, leaving 3 bases between the germline ends. DNA for the CDR3: TGTGCCAGCAGCTTAGCCAAGAACACTGAAGCTTTCTTT. Translating it yields CASSLAKNTEAFF.

The genes are TRBV6-5 and TRBJ2-1; 7 bases map to TRBD2. The CDR3 runs to 14 residues. Germline assignment: CDR1 MNHEY and CDR2 SVGAGI. The J segment lost 9 bases and the V segment lost 2 bases, leaving 7 bases of the junction unmatched. The CDR3 DNA follows: TGTGCCAGCAGTTACGGGGGGGAGGGGATTGAGCAGTTCTTC. It yields the protein CASSYGGEGIEQFF.

CDR3 region: CASSQDRFQGAKNIQYF. CDR3 sequence (DNA): TGCGCCAGCAGCCAAGATAGGTTTCAGGGAGCCAAAAACATTCAGTACTTC. The genes are TRBV4-3 and TRBJ2-4, with D perhaps matching TRBD1 (5 bases). The V and J ends lost 0 bases and 0 bases respectively, with 12 bases between them. Germline lookup yields CDR1 LGHNA and CDR2 YSLEER. The CDR3 spans 17 residues.

The rearrangement links TRBV7-6 to TRBJ2-1; 14 nucleotides agree with TRBD2. V lost 3 bases, J lost 2 bases, and 3 bases stayed unmatched. The germline V gene encodes CDR1 SGHVS and CDR2 FNYEAQ. This CDR3 has 17 amino acids. The CDR3 region has the DNA TGTGCCAGCAGCTTCGGGACTAGCGGGAGTCCCTACAATGAGCAGTTCTTC. It codes for CASSFGTSGSPYNEQFF. Variable domain in full (rest from reference TRBV7-6 and TRBJ2-1): GAGVSQSPRYKVTKRGQDVALRCDPISGHVSLYWYRQALGQGPEFLTYFNYEAQQDKSGLPNDRFSAERPEGSISTLTIQRTEQRDSAMYRCASSFGTSGSPYNEQFFGPGTRLTVL.

The chain uses TRBV2 and TRBJ2-3; 7 nucleotides agree with TRBD2. The J segment lost 0 bases and the V segment lost 10 bases, leaving 16 bases of the junction unmatched. This CDR3 is built from 17 residues. Germline V gene lookup returns CDR1 SNHLY and CDR2 FYNNEI. CDR3 nucleotide sequence: TGTGCCAACCCAGAGGGGAGGGCCTTGTTAAGCACAGATACGCAGTATTTT. It translates to CANPEGRALLSTDTQYF.